This TCR beta chain was retrieved from a study of spatial heterogeneity in lung cancer. Overall study: The study found that TCR transcript counts in tumor regions correlated strongly with a matched bulk RNA-seq T cell module score. In the raw reads, each unique TCR and UMI combination was present more than ten times on average. The study's findings and limits: Counts of expanded alpha and beta TCRs within tumors tracked the tumor nonsynonymous mutation count.

This clonotype was counted many times. Its antigen is not known. V lost 3 bases and J lost 6; bases outside the gene matches: 6. CDR1 is SGHTA and CDR2 is FQGNSA in the germline V gene. This CDR3 is 16 amino acids long. The time point was: sample taken at primary tumor resection. The donors comprised about 70 untreated early-stage non-small cell lung cancer patients. Researchers sequenced whole RNA taken from tumor, nontumor lung or frozen PBMC without sorting. TCRdb re-called the 5' RACE reads with MiXCR, one entry per CDR3 protein. The sample contains some 10,000 distinct CDR3 sequences, about 6% of which appear only once.

The chain employs TRBV7-2 and TRBJ2-2; 11 positions agree with TRBD1. The sequencing used lung tumor tissue, collected at surgery. The receptor's source is a male donor with early-stage non-small cell lung cancer. Here the CDR3 DNA reads TGTGCCAGCAGCTTTGGACAGGGGGCGATATCCGGGGAGCTGTTTTTT. Its translation is CASSFGQGAISGELFF.